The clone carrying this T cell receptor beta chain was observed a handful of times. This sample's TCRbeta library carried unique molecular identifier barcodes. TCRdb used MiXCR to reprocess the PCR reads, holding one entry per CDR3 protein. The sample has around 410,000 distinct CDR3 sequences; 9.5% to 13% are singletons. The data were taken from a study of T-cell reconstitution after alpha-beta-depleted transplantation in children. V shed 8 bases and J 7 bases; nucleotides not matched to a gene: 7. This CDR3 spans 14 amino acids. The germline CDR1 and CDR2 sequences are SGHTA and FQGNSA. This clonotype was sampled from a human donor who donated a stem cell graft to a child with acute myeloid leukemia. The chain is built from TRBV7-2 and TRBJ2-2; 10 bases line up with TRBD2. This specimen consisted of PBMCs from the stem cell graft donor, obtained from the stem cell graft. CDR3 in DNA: TGTGCCAGCGAGCCAGCGGGGGGGGTCGGGGAGCTGTTTTTT. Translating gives CASEPAGGVGELFF.